Below, 23 T cell receptor beta chains from the same sample are listed, as sequenced in a study of blood T cells in healthy people across ages. Together with a sample-barcoded 5' primer, a J-beta primer mix was included in a second PCR lasting roughly 6 to 12 cycles. One entry per CDR3 protein, called by TCRdb with MiXCR from the 5' RACE reads. Of hundreds of thousands of distinct CDR3 sequences in the sample, approximately 43% were seen once. Sequencing was performed on blood. Receptors originate from a woman aged 55-70 years in good health.

This clonotype is a singleton in its sample. The chain couples TRBV19 to TRBJ2-7; D perhaps matches TRBD2 (5 bases). The J call may be incorrect, as the DNA end agrees better with TRBJ2-4. Germline V gives CDR1 LNHDA, CDR2 SQIVND (reference sequence). The CDR3 is 13 amino acids. The CDR3 reads CASSNRGGNIQYF. DNA of the CDR3: TGTGCCAGTAGTAACCGGGGTGGAAACATTCAGTACTTC.

This clonotype occurred many times. This chain joins TRBV28 and TRBJ1-6; 7 bases fit TRBD1. Germline V CDR1 and CDR2: MDHEN, SYDVKM. This CDR3 is 12 amino acids long. The V segment lost 10 bases and the J segment 10 bases; nucleotides outside the gene matches: 7. The CDR3 region is CAIDTGDSPLHF. CDR3 in DNA: TGTGCCATCGATACAGGGGACTCACCCCTCCACTTT.

This clonotype was seen a few times. This chain joins TRBV5-1 and TRBJ1-5; D may be TRBD1 (6 bases). The CDR3 loop spans 16 amino acids. V was pared by 4 bases and J by 3 bases, with 17 bases between. Germline V gene sequence: CDR1 SGHRS, CDR2 YFSETQ. The CDR3 spells CASSLKPRDTNQPQHF. CDR3 nucleotides: TGCGCCAGCAGCCTGAAGCCCCGGGACACCAATCAGCCCCAGCATTTT.

The V gene is TRBV10-3, the J gene TRBJ2-5; 13 bases agree with TRBD2. Germline lookup yields CDR1 ENHRY and CDR2 SYGVKD. This CDR3 comprises 17 residues. Trimming cost V 3 bases and J 4 bases; bases outside gene matches: 8. This CDR3 reads CAISDQLAGGPGETQYF. The DNA for the CDR3 is TGTGCCATCAGTGACCAACTAGCGGGGGGGCCAGGAGAGACCCAGTACTTC.

The gene calls are TRBV3-1 and TRBJ2-2, with 12 bases matching TRBD2. Per germline, CDR1 LGHDT and CDR2 YNNKEL (reference sequence). This CDR3 region has 19 residues. V trimming: 6 bases; J trimming: 2 bases; junction bases outside the gene matches: 13. CDR3 in amino acids: CASSGFTLAGGPNTGELFF. The CDR3 DNA is TGTGCCAGCAGTGGTTTCACCCTAGCGGGGGGGCCCAACACCGGGGAGCTGTTTTTT.

On this clonotype itself: A read error may be the cause here, since a much bigger clone is one base away. This chain connects TRBV13 to TRBJ2-3; tentatively, D is TRBD2 (6 bases). Germline V gene lookup returns CDR1 PRHDT and CDR2 FYEKMQ (reference sequence). V was pared by 4 bases and J by 2 bases, with 16 bases between. The CDR3 has 16 residues. CDR3 loop: CASSSRRDGATDTQYF. The CDR3 nucleotides read TGTGCCAGCAGCTCAAGGCGGGATGGGGCCACAGATACGCAGTATTTT.

This clonotype was counted many times. This chain joins TRBV5-1 and TRBJ2-6; D ambiguous. CDR1 is SGHRS, CDR2 YFSETQ, per germline. Trimming shortened V by 6 bases and J by 2 bases, and 9 bases separated the two germline ends. CDR3 length: 14 amino acids. CDR3: CASMTATGANVLTF. In nucleotides, the CDR3 is TGCGCCAGCATGACGGCAACTGGGGCCAACGTCCTGACTTTC.

The V gene is TRBV28, the J gene TRBJ1-1; the match to TRBD1 covers 7 bases. CDR3 length: 15 residues. CDR1 MDHEN and CDR2 SYDVKM come from the germline V gene. The J segment lost 5 bases and the V segment lost 5 bases, leaving 11 bases of the junction unmatched. The CDR3 nucleotides are TGTGCCAGCAGTAGGGGGACAGCGGGGGATACTGAAGCTTTCTTT. Amino acids: CASSRGTAGDTEAFF.

This clonotype has only a few counts. The V and J genes are TRBV2 and TRBJ1-1, with D unresolved. Germline V lookup: CDR1 SNHLY, CDR2 FYNNEI. The CDR3 extends over 15 amino acids. With 0 bases removed from V and 4 bases from J, the gap between germline ends came to 12 bases. The CDR3 spells CASSEARVRSTEAFF. The CDR3 nucleotides are TGTGCCAGCAGTGAAGCCCGGGTGAGGAGCACTGAAGCTTTCTTT.

This chain links TRBV19 with TRBJ2-3; D is possibly TRBD1 (5 bases). V lost 3 bases and J 9 bases, leaving 7 bases between the germline ends. Germline V gene sequence: CDR1 LNHDA, CDR2 SQIVND (reference sequence). CDR3 length equals 11 residues. CDR3 amino acids: CASSIQGTQYF. The CDR3 DNA sequence: TGTGCCAGTAGTATCCAGGGCACGCAGTATTTT.

This clonotype showed up just a few times. The chain links TRBV7-9 to TRBJ2-1; TRBD2 matches at 10 bases. V gave up 4 bases and J gave up 7 bases; unmatched junction bases: 10. Germline CDR1 is SEHNR and CDR2 is FQNEAQ (reference sequence). CDR3 length: 16 residues. CDR3 bases: TGTGCCAGCAGCTGGGGGACTAGCGATCCTACGAATGAGCAGTTCTTC. It codes for CASSWGTSDPTNEQFF.

The CDR3 DNA follows: TGTGCCAGCAGCCCCAGCGGGGCTTCCCCCTACGAGCAGTACTTC. Its translation is CASSPSGASPYEQYF. V and J are TRBV7-2 and TRBJ2-7; 7 bases align to TRBD2. Losses at the gene ends were 5 bases for V and 2 bases for J; bases not matched to a gene: 9. The CDR3 has 15 amino acids. Germline V gene data show CDR1 as SGHTA and CDR2 as FQGNSA.

The V call is TRBV6-5, the J call TRBJ1-4; 9 nucleotides match TRBD1. The V and J ends lost 6 bases and 13 bases, in that order; junction bases with no gene match: 9. The CDR3 is 13 residues long. Germline values: CDR1 MNHEY, CDR2 SVGAGI. In nucleotides, the CDR3 is TGTGCCAGCAGAGACAGGGGGACTAGCGCACTGTTTTTT. It translates to CASRDRGTSALFF.

This clonotype has at least ten counts. V and J are TRBV4-2 and TRBJ2-5; unclear D gene. With 0 bases removed from V and 7 bases from J, the gap between germline ends came to 6 bases. Germline V gene lookup returns CDR1 LGHNA and CDR2 YNFKEQ. CDR3 size: 12 residues. CDR3 nucleotides: TGTGCCAGCAGCCAAGAAATGTCGACCCAGTACTTC. Translated: CASSQEMSTQYF.

This clonotype was observed a few times. This chain joins TRBV21-1 and TRBJ2-5; the table's D call, TRBD2, has no DNA check behind it. TRBV21-1 is a pseudogene locus. The length of the CDR3 is 16 residues. CDR3 residues: CASSKDWLAGEETQYF. DNA of the CDR3: TGTGCCAGCAGCAAGGACTGGCTAGCGGGAGAAGAGACCCAGTACTTC.

The chain uses TRBV20-1 and TRBJ2-1; D gene unclear. With 5 bases removed from V and 3 bases from J, the gap between germline ends came to 11 bases. This CDR3 spans 13 amino acids. In germline, CDR1 is DFQATT, CDR2 SNEGSKA (reference sequence). As DNA, the CDR3 is TGCAGTGCTCGCCCTCCGATCTACAATGAGCAGTTCTTC. It encodes CSARPPIYNEQFF.

J is TRBJ1-6 and V is TRBV12-3 or TRBV12-4, with 7 bases aligning to TRBD1. The CDR3 is made up of 14 amino acids. Unmatched junction bases numbered 6, after V lost 6 bases and J lost 7 bases. CDR3 sequence: CASRTGTENSPLHF. The CDR3 DNA sequence: TGTGCCAGCAGAACCGGGACAGAAAATTCACCCCTCCACTTT.

A few counts support this clonotype. CDR3 nucleotides: TGTGCCAGCAGCCCTGGGCCGGCGGGGAAACTGTTTTTT. Residues: CASSPGPAGKLFF. This chain joins TRBV3-1 and TRBJ1-4; D is unresolved. V was trimmed by 4 bases and J by 11 bases, leaving 14 bases between them. The CDR3 has 13 amino acids. Per the germline V gene, CDR1 is LGHDT and CDR2 is YNNKEL (reference sequence).

This clonotype was detected a few times. The J gene is TRBJ2-7, the V gene TRBV29-1; 13 nucleotides match TRBD2. Trimming removed 6 bases from V and 7 bases from J; junction bases left unmatched: 15. The germline gives CDR1 SQVTM, CDR2 ANQGSEA. The CDR3 runs to 16 residues. The CDR3 is CSVPTSGRTTYNEQYF. As DNA, the CDR3 is TGCAGCGTCCCGACTAGCGGGAGGACTACCTACAATGAGCAGTACTTC.

This clonotype has more than one count but fewer than ten. The rearrangement uses TRBV29-1 and TRBJ1-2, with a tentative D call TRBD1 (6 bases). The germline gives CDR1 SQVTM, CDR2 ANQGSEA. The CDR3 spans 13 residues. V lost 7 bases and J 6 bases, leaving 18 bases between the germline ends. CDR3 sequence: CSADRGGRDGYTF. The CDR3 DNA follows: TGCAGCGCCGATCGGGGGGGGCGGGATGGCTACACCTTC.

A single count supports this clonotype. The V call is TRBV6-5, the J call TRBJ1-5; D unclear. Germline V gene data show CDR1 as MNHEY and CDR2 as SVGAGI. Trimming removed 6 bases at V and 0 bases at J, with 9 bases between. This CDR3 has 14 residues. The CDR3 DNA reads as TGTGCCAGCAGCTCCCAACTTAGCAATCAGCCCCAGCATTTT. Translation: CASSSQLSNQPQHF.

This clonotype was counted between two and nine times. The V call is TRBV18, the J call TRBJ2-3; D is perhaps TRBD1 (6 bases). Trimming removed 6 bases from V and 3 bases from J, with 13 bases in between. Germline V gene data show CDR1 as KGHSH and CDR2 as LQKENI. This CDR3 contains 14 residues. The CDR3 DNA is TGTGCCAGCTCGCCAGTTACAGGGACAGATACGCAGTATTTT. This sequence encodes CASSPVTGTDTQYF.

CDR3 protein: CSARVRESYYEQYF. Here the CDR3 DNA reads TGCAGTGCTAGAGTGCGGGAGAGTTACTACGAGCAGTACTTC. This chain connects TRBV20-1 to TRBJ2-7; TRBD2 matches 7 bases. The germline gives CDR1 DFQATT, CDR2 SNEGSKA (reference sequence). The CDR3 contains 14 residues. V lost 1 base and J lost 3; bases outside the gene matches: 6.